Below are 2 T cell receptor beta chains sequenced from a single sample in a study of shared clonotypes between healthy human individuals. The table came from immunoSEQ multiplex PCR; TCRdb's copy has only in-frame clones and leaves some out. Of around 1,000,000 clones listed, approximately 80% are singletons. Input material: memory CD4+ T cells from PBMCs. Subset defined: CD45RA-negative fraction. These receptors were taken from a man between 18 and 29 years old in good health. Some clones in this sample may be carry-over from other donors' samples.

Notes on this clone: Possible read error: a much larger clone is one base away. This sequence joins TRBV10-3 and TRBJ2-7, with 7 bases matching TRBD1. The trim removed 6 bases at V and 3 bases at J, leaving 2 bases unmatched. There are 12 residues in the CDR3. In germline, CDR1 is ENHRY, CDR2 SYGVKD. This CDR3 reads CAIRGDSYEQYF. Written as DNA, the CDR3 is TGTGCCATCAGGGGGGACAGCTACGAGCAGTACTTC.

This chain joins TRBV5-6 and TRBJ1-4; no reliable D call. Trimming pared 2 bases from V and 0 bases from J, leaving 8 bases between. The germline gives CDR1 SGHDT, CDR2 YYEEEE. The CDR3 consists of 15 residues. In DNA, the CDR3 is TGTGCCAGCAGCTTACTCCTTGCAACTAATGAAAAACTGTTTTTT. Its protein is CASSLLLATNEKLFF.